Listed here are 26 T cell receptor beta chains from one sample, sequenced in a study of breast tumors, draining lymph nodes, adjacent tissues. Breast cancer patients provided tissue from their axillary draining lymph nodes. TCRdb re-called the multiplex PCR reads with MiXCR, one entry per CDR3 protein. The profile covers approximately 130,000 distinct CDR3 sequences, with around 20% appearing a single time and about 2% taken by the ten largest. The sample consisted of axillary lymph node tissue. The source is a female donor with breast cancer. Some clones in this sample may be carry-over from other donors' samples.

The chain carries TRBV11-2 and TRBJ1-5; D not resolved. Germline values: CDR1 SGHAT, CDR2 FQNNGV. Trimming took 1 base from V and 0 from J, leaving 7 bases between them. This CDR3 is built from 15 residues. CDR3 region: CASSLGKYSNQPQHF. As DNA, the CDR3 is TGTGCCAGCAGCTTAGGAAAATATAGCAATCAGCCCCAGCATTTT.

As for this clonotype: Because it lacks the conserved phenylalanine or tryptophan at the end, this CDR3 is likely a read error. V usage is TRBV12-3 or TRBV12-4 and J usage is TRBJ2-1; D unclear. This CDR3 contains 12 residues. V lost 6 bases and J lost 10, with 13 bases in between. The CDR3 nucleotides read TGTGCCAGCAGCCCCCGAGCTCGGGAGCAGTTCCTC. Its translation is CASSPRAREQFL.

Regarding this clonotype: Possible read error: a much larger clone is one base away. V and J are TRBV11-2 and TRBJ2-7, with unresolved D. Germline CDR1 SGHAT, CDR2 FQNNGV. This CDR3 is 11 amino acids long. V shed 5 bases and J shed 6 bases, with 8 bases lying between them. Here the CDR3 DNA reads TGTGCCAGCAGCGAAACCTGCGAGCAGTACTTC. Protein product: CASSETCEQYF. Full variable domain (missing parts from reference TRBV11-2 and TRBJ2-7): EAGVAQSPRYKIIEKRQSVAFWCNPISGHATLYWYQQILGQGPKLLIQFQNNGVVDDSQLPKDRFSAERLKGVDSTLKIQPAKLEDSAVYLCASSETCEQYFGPGTRLTVT.

On this clonotype itself: This may come from a read error, since a much larger clone is one base off. Lacking the conserved final phenylalanine or tryptophan, this CDR3 likely reflects a read error. The V and J genes are TRBV29-1 and TRBJ2-5; D is unclear. Germline V CDR1 and CDR2: SQVTM, ANQGSEA. CDR3 length equals 9 residues. The DNA for the CDR3 is TGCAGCGTAGAAGAGACCCAGTACCTC. As protein: CSVEETQYL.

This clonotype appeared many times. J is TRBJ1-2 and V is TRBV3-1; D is perhaps TRBD1 (5 bases). V lost 2 bases and J lost 4, with 11 bases in between. This CDR3 has 14 amino acids. Germline V gives CDR1 LGHDT, CDR2 YNNKEL (reference sequence). Written as DNA, the CDR3 is TGTGCCAGCAGCCAACCCGGGGCTTCCTATGGCTACACCTTC. It yields the protein CASSQPGASYGYTF. Variable domain in full (rest from reference TRBV3-1 and TRBJ1-2): DTAVSQTPKYLVTQMGNDKSIKCEQNLGHDTMYWYKQDSKKFLKIMFSYNNKELIINETVPNRFSPKSPDKAHLNLHINSLELGDSAVYFCASSQPGASYGYTFGSGTRLTVV.

This clonotype has ten or more counts. The chain carries TRBV25-1 and TRBJ2-1; no clear D. The CDR3 runs to 15 residues. Trimming shortened V by 3 bases and J by 5 bases, and 14 bases separated the two germline ends. The germline CDR1 and CDR2 sequences are MGHDK and SYGVNS. CDR3 coding DNA: TGTGCCAGCAGTGAGGGGAACTGGGGTGACAATGAGCAGTTCTTC. It translates to CASSEGNWGDNEQFF. Filled out from reference TRBV25-1 and TRBJ2-1, the complete variable domain reads EADIYQTPRYLVIGTGKKITLECSQTMGHDKMYWYQQDPGMELHLIHYSYGVNSTEKGDLSSESTVSRIRTEHFPLTLESARPSHTSQYLCASSEGNWGDNEQFFGPGTRLTVL.

In its sample, this clonotype was seen many times. The chain recombines TRBV20-1 with TRBJ2-2; D remains ambiguous. CDR3 length: 16 amino acids. The germline gives CDR1 DFQATT, CDR2 SNEGSKA (reference sequence). Trimming took off 3 bases at V and 2 bases at J, with 16 bases between the two ends. Here the CDR3 reads CSASLAGPKNTGELFF. The DNA of the CDR3 is TGCAGTGCTAGCCTGGCTGGACCGAAAAACACCGGGGAGCTGTTTTTT.

By sample share, this clonotype is medium-sized. The rearrangement joins TRBV7-2 to TRBJ2-3; D unresolved. CDR1 and CDR2 from the germline V gene are SGHTA and FQGNSA. V dropped 2 bases and J dropped 0 bases, with 0 bases sitting between them. The length of the CDR3 is 12 residues. This CDR3 reads CASSLSTDTQYF. The CDR3 DNA sequence: TGTGCCAGCAGCTTAAGCACAGATACGCAGTATTTT.

Details on this clonotype: A read error may explain this, as a much larger clone is one base away. This sequence joins TRBV4-1 and TRBJ1-3; D uncertain. CDR3 length: 16 amino acids. Germline lookup yields CDR1 MGHRA and CDR2 YSYEKL. DNA of the CDR3: TGCGCCGGCAGCCAAGTGCTAGTCGGGAGCGGAGGCACCATATATTTT. The encoded protein is CAGSQVLVGSGGTIYF.

This rearrangement joins TRBV12-3 or TRBV12-4 to TRBJ2-1; 7 positions match TRBD2. This CDR3 contains 15 residues. V dropped 10 bases and J dropped 0; count of bases not matched to a gene: 9. DNA for the CDR3: TGTGCCATCTCTGGCGGGAGCAGCTCCTACAATGAGCAGTTCTTC. Residues: CAISGGSSSYNEQFF.

This clonotype was observed at least ten times. The rearrangement links TRBV6-5 to TRBJ2-7; D is tentatively TRBD1 or TRBD2 (5 bases each). Between the trimmed V and J ends, which lost 0 bases and 3 bases, there was a span of 12 bases. CDR3 length equals 15 residues. Germline values: CDR1 MNHEY, CDR2 SVGAGI. This CDR3 is CASSYSRGDVYEQYF. Here the CDR3 DNA reads TGTGCCAGCAGTTACTCGCGAGGGGATGTCTACGAGCAGTACTTC.

About this clonotype: This could be a read error, since a much larger clone is one nucleotide away. The V gene is TRBV20-1, the J gene TRBJ1-5, with 8 bases lining up with TRBD1. The length of the CDR3 is 13 residues. CDR1 is DFQATT, CDR2 SNEGSKA, per germline (reference sequence). In DNA, the CDR3 is TGCAGTGCCAAAGGGACAGGCAATCAGCCCCGGCATTTT. As protein: CSAKGTGNQPRHF.

This clonotype was observed many times. V and J are TRBV7-8 and TRBJ2-1, with TRBD2 as a possible D gene (6 bases). Germline V gene data show CDR1 as SGHVS and CDR2 as FQNEAQ. The germline V and J ends were trimmed by 5 bases and 6 bases, with 20 bases remaining between them. The CDR3 is 16 residues long. Written as DNA, the CDR3 is TGTGCCAGCAGCCGCCCAACGAAGGGAGGTCTCAATGAGCAGTTCTTC. It encodes CASSRPTKGGLNEQFF.

This clonotype turned up a few times. This chain connects TRBV5-5 to TRBJ1-5, with 9 bases identical to TRBD1. V lost 4 bases, J lost 5 bases, and 7 bases stayed unmatched. The germline gives CDR1 SGHKS, CDR2 YYEKEE (reference sequence). The CDR3 is 15 residues long. The CDR3 coding sequence is TGTGCCAGCAGCCCAAGGACAGGGGAGGATCAGCCCCAGCATTTT. Encoded protein: CASSPRTGEDQPQHF.

This clonotype appeared many times. The chain combines TRBV9 with TRBJ2-1, with 9 bases lining up with TRBD2. This CDR3 has 16 amino acids. V gave up 3 bases and J gave up 2 bases; unmatched junction bases: 6. Germline CDR1 SGDLS, CDR2 YYNGEE. In DNA form, the CDR3 reads TGTGCCAGCAGCGGGGGGAGCGGGAGGACCTACAATGAGCAGTTCTTC. It specifies CASSGGSGRTYNEQFF.

Concerning this clonotype itself: A read error is possible here, since a much larger clone lies one base away. The chain employs TRBV30 and TRBJ2-7, with D uncertain. This CDR3 region has 10 residues. Germline V gene data show CDR1 as GTSNPN and CDR2 as SVGIG (reference sequence). CDR3 sequence (DNA): TGTGCCTGGGGTACCTACGAGCGGTACTTC. As protein: CAWGTYERYF.

This clonotype was found many times. This rearrangement joins TRBV10-1 to TRBJ1-6; D unresolved. CDR3 length: 14 amino acids. Germline V CDR1 and CDR2: WNHNN, SYGVQD (reference sequence). V lost 2 bases, J lost 8 bases, and 10 bases lay in between. This CDR3 reads CASSEEVGYSPLHF. CDR3 nucleotides: TGCGCCAGCAGTGAGGAGGTGGGGTATTCACCCCTCCACTTT.

This clonotype has a handful of counts. J is TRBJ2-3 and V is TRBV11-3; 8 bases are shared with TRBD2. Germline CDR1 and CDR2: SGHNT and YENEEA. The trim removed 8 bases at V and 4 bases at J, leaving 17 bases unmatched. The CDR3 runs 17 residues. CDR3 protein: CASAPEAGAHGSDTQYF. The CDR3 coding sequence is TGTGCCAGCGCCCCAGAAGCGGGGGCCCATGGATCAGATACGCAGTATTTT.

As concerns this clonotype: Since the CDR3 does not end with the conserved phenylalanine or tryptophan, this likely comes from a read error. The chain joins TRBV6-1 to TRBJ2-2, with unresolved D. The germline V gene encodes CDR1 MNHNS and CDR2 SASEGT. The V gene lost 6 bases and the J gene lost 1 base, with 9 bases spanning the gap. This CDR3 is built from 14 residues. CDR3 loop: CASSRVRNTGELFV. The CDR3 DNA follows: TGTGCCAGCAGCCGGGTCCGGAACACCGGGGAGCTGTTTGTT.

J is TRBJ2-7 and V is TRBV6-1; 7 bases map to TRBD2. The junction had 6 bases not matched to a gene; V was cut back by 7 bases and J by 3 bases. Per the germline V gene, CDR1 is MNHNS and CDR2 is SASEGT. There are 13 residues in the CDR3. In DNA, the CDR3 is TGTGCCAGCACTGACGCGGGAGACTACGAGCAGTACTTC. This sequence encodes CASTDAGDYEQYF.

This clonotype was detected many times. The V call is TRBV7-9, the J call TRBJ1-3; D is ambiguous. The CDR3 covers 19 residues. The germline CDR1 and CDR2 sequences are SEHNR and FQNEAQ (reference sequence). Trimming cost V 4 bases and J 0 bases, with 22 bases left between them. The CDR3, as DNA: TGTGCCAGCAGCTCCGCGGTATCCGGCGGGAAGTCCTCTGGAAACACCATATATTTT. It specifies CASSSAVSGGKSSGNTIYF.

There are many counts of this clonotype. Here the CDR3 reads CASSLDGGRVAGNEQFF. CDR3 DNA sequence: TGTGCCAGCAGCTTAGATGGCGGGAGGGTCGCGGGAAATGAGCAGTTCTTC. The rearrangement joins TRBV7-2 to TRBJ2-1; TRBD2 matches 9 bases. The CDR3 covers 17 residues. V gave up 1 base and J gave up 7 bases; unmatched junction bases: 11. Germline V CDR1 and CDR2: SGHTA, FQGNSA.

This clonotype was counted at least ten times. This chain connects TRBV4-1 to TRBJ2-2, with D maybe TRBD2 (6 bases). CDR1 and CDR2 (germline): MGHRA, YSYEKL. The V gene lost 0 bases and the J gene lost 6 bases, with 11 bases spanning the gap. The CDR3 consists of 15 residues. CDR3 amino acids: CASSQEAGRSGELFF. The CDR3 DNA reads as TGCGCCAGCAGCCAAGAAGCGGGCCGCTCCGGGGAGCTGTTTTTT.

This clonotype was seen ten or more times. This chain joins TRBV20-1 and TRBJ2-1; TRBD2 agrees at 11 bases. The V gene end was trimmed by 5 bases and the J gene end by 3 bases; junction bases not matched to a gene: 9. Germline V CDR1 and CDR2: DFQATT, SNEGSKA (reference sequence). The CDR3 covers 16 residues. CDR3: CSAYRTSGGIYNEQFF. CDR3 DNA sequence: TGCAGTGCTTATCGAACTAGCGGGGGAATCTACAATGAGCAGTTCTTC.

This clonotype was picked up many times. V and J are TRBV7-9 and TRBJ2-3; 9 positions match TRBD1. The CDR3 runs 15 residues. Trimming at V came to 0 bases and at J to 5 bases, leaving 3 bases not matched to a gene. Germline CDR1 reads SEHNR; CDR2 reads FQNEAQ (reference sequence). CDR3 loop: CASSLAGQGKDTQYF. CDR3 DNA: TGTGCCAGCAGCTTAGCGGGACAGGGTAAAGATACGCAGTATTTT.

This clonotype showed up many times. This chain links TRBV9 with TRBJ1-3, with D perhaps TRBD1 (5 bases). The V end lost 4 bases, the J end lost 3 bases, and 20 bases lay between the germline ends. Germline CDR1 and CDR2: SGDLS and YYNGEE. The CDR3 covers 17 residues. In DNA form, the CDR3 reads TGTGCCAGCAGCCCCCGACAGACGATAAACAGTGGAAACACCATATATTTT. Translated, it gives CASSPRQTINSGNTIYF.